A selection of T cell receptor beta chains follows, all from one sample in a study of regulatory T cells in long-lasting Graves disease. TCRdb itself ran the multiplex PCR reads through MiXCR, one entry per CDR3 protein. Here the sample spans hundreds of thousands of distinct CDR3 sequences, around 15% being singletons. This sample was shared with a second study, whose subject was T cells in Graves' hyperthyroidism and ophthalmopathy.

The sample consisted of peripheral blood mononuclear cells (PBMCs), taken at new diagnosis, from a patient treated with antithyroid drugs. The source of these receptors is a middle-aged woman with Graves disease. Each CDR3 is given with its conserved first and last residue. Fields, in order: clone size, D gene, J gene, V gene, CDR3 protein, CDR3 DNA. D genes are given only for firm matches. Clone size, where shown, is once, few, many, or a class for clones that have expanded.

abundance: few
d_gene: TRBD1
j_gene: TRBJ2-2
v_gene: TRBV4-1
CDR3aa: CASSQSTGGIYDGELFF
CDR3nt: TGCGCCAGCAGCCAATCAACAGGGGGAATTTATGACGGGGAGCTGTTTTTT

abundance: .
d_gene: .
j_gene: TRBJ2-3
v_gene: TRBV30
CDR3aa: CAWSIRGGFGTDTQYF
CDR3nt: TGTGCCTGGAGCATTAGGGGTGGTTTTGGCACAGATACGCAGTATTTT

abundance: .
d_gene: TRBD1
j_gene: TRBJ1-6
v_gene: TRBV28
CDR3aa: CASSPGGVPRGDSPLHF
CDR3nt: TGTGCCAGCAGCCCAGGGGGGGTTCCCCGGGGCGATTCACCCCTCCACTTT

abundance: many
d_gene: TRBD1
j_gene: TRBJ1-1
v_gene: TRBV6-1
CDR3aa: CASRAQGAVTEAFF
CDR3nt: TGTGCCAGCAGAGCCCAGGGGGCGGTTACTGAAGCTTTCTTT

abundance: .
d_gene: TRBD1
j_gene: TRBJ1-6
v_gene: TRBV9
CDR3aa: CASSAGQGTNSPLHF
CDR3nt: TGTGCCAGCAGCGCTGGACAGGGAACGAATTCACCCCTCCACTTT

abundance: many
d_gene: TRBD2
j_gene: TRBJ2-3
v_gene: TRBV5-6
CDR3aa: CASSPTRPTSGSRDTQYF
CDR3nt: TGTGCCAGCAGCCCTACCCGGCCGACTAGCGGGTCTCGGGATACGCAGTATTTT

abundance: many
d_gene: TRBD1
j_gene: TRBJ1-1
v_gene: TRBV7-8
CDR3aa: CASSLITGGGAEAFF
CDR3nt: TGTGCCAGCAGCTTAATTACAGGGGGAGGTGCTGAAGCTTTCTTT

abundance: .
d_gene: .
j_gene: TRBJ1-2
v_gene: TRBV6-4
CDR3aa: CASSGSGPCVYGYTF
CDR3nt: TGTGCCAGCAGTGGGTCAGGACCCTGCGTCTATGGCTACACCTTC

abundance: many
d_gene: .
j_gene: TRBJ1-1
v_gene: TRBV5-6
CDR3aa: CASSLGHRGTEAFF
CDR3nt: TGTGCCAGCAGCCTGGGACATAGGGGCACTGAAGCTTTCTTT

abundance: few
d_gene: .
j_gene: TRBJ2-3
v_gene: TRBV29-1
CDR3aa: CSVTDTQYF
CDR3nt: TGCAGCGTCACAGATACGCAGTATTTT

abundance: many
d_gene: .
j_gene: TRBJ2-3
v_gene: TRBV20-1
CDR3aa: CSATGQTSTDTQYF
CDR3nt: TGCAGTGCTACAGGCCAGACTAGCACAGATACGCAGTATTTT

abundance: .
d_gene: .
j_gene: TRBJ1-3
v_gene: TRBV5-5
CDR3aa: CASSTGRSSGNTIYF
CDR3nt: TGTGCCAGCAGCACCGGACGGAGCTCTGGAAACACCATATATTTT

abundance: many
d_gene: .
j_gene: TRBJ1-1
v_gene: TRBV7-9
CDR3aa: CATGPMNTEAFF
CDR3nt: TGTGCCACGGGACCGATGAACACTGAAGCTTTCTTT

abundance: few
d_gene: .
j_gene: TRBJ2-5
v_gene: TRBV5-1
CDR3aa: CASSWAQETQYF
CDR3nt: TGCGCCAGCAGCTGGGCCCAAGAGACCCAGTACTTC

abundance: many
d_gene: .
j_gene: TRBJ1-5
v_gene: TRBV7-2
CDR3aa: CASTPGRVEGNQPQHF
CDR3nt: TGTGCCAGCACCCCGGGTAGGGTAGAGGGGAATCAGCCCCAGCATTTT

abundance: many
d_gene: TRBD2
j_gene: TRBJ2-1
v_gene: TRBV3-1
CDR3aa: CASSSSGAHNEQFF
CDR3nt: TGTGCCAGCAGCTCTAGCGGGGCCCACAATGAGCAGTTCTTC

abundance: .
d_gene: .
j_gene: TRBJ1-1
v_gene: TRBV6-1
CDR3aa: CASGQLMNAEAFF
CDR3nt: TGTGCCAGCGGACAGTTAATGAACGCTGAAGCTTTCTTT

abundance: few
d_gene: TRBD2
j_gene: TRBJ2-3
v_gene: TRBV3-1
CDR3aa: CASSRGGSSTDTQYF
CDR3nt: TGTGCCAGCAGCCGGGGGGGGAGTTCCACAGATACGCAGTATTTT

abundance: .
d_gene: .
j_gene: TRBJ2-2
v_gene: TRBV27
CDR3aa: CASSRARPGAGELFF
CDR3nt: TGTGCCAGCAGTCGCGCCCGCCCGGGGGCCGGGGAGCTGTTTTTT

abundance: .
d_gene: TRBD1
j_gene: TRBJ1-3
v_gene: TRBV9
CDR3aa: CASSGRDRGNTIYF
CDR3nt: TGTGCCAGCAGCGGCCGGGACAGGGGAAACACCATATATTTT

abundance: few
d_gene: .
j_gene: TRBJ1-6
v_gene: TRBV12-3/TRBV12-4
CDR3aa: CASNLSRGRDSPLHF
CDR3nt: TGTGCCAGCAACCTGTCGCGGGGCCGGGATTCACCCCTCCACTTT

abundance: many
d_gene: .
j_gene: TRBJ1-4
v_gene: TRBV24-1
CDR3aa: CATSDSSQGNEKLFF
CDR3nt: TGTGCCACCAGTGATTCGTCCCAGGGGAATGAAAAACTGTTTTTT

abundance: many
d_gene: .
j_gene: TRBJ1-5
v_gene: TRBV29-1
CDR3aa: CSVAESSNQPQHF
CDR3nt: TGCAGCGTGGCAGAGTCTAGCAATCAGCCCCAGCATTTT

abundance: many
d_gene: .
j_gene: TRBJ2-3
v_gene: TRBV12-3/TRBV12-4
CDR3aa: CATTRGQDTQYF
CDR3nt: TGTGCCACCACCCGAGGTCAAGATACGCAGTATTTT

abundance: many
d_gene: TRBD2
j_gene: TRBJ2-4
v_gene: TRBV3-1
CDR3aa: CASSRGTSRNIQYF
CDR3nt: TGTGCCAGCAGCCGAGGGACTAGCAGAAACATTCAGTACTTC

abundance: few
d_gene: TRBD2
j_gene: TRBJ2-7
v_gene: TRBV5-1
CDR3aa: CASSEYLSGGNYEQYF
CDR3nt: TGCGCCAGCAGCGAGTACCTTAGCGGGGGAAACTACGAGCAGTACTTC

abundance: many
d_gene: .
j_gene: TRBJ1-2
v_gene: TRBV30
CDR3aa: CAWGDNYGYTF
CDR3nt: TGTGCCTGGGGGGACAACTATGGCTACACCTTC

abundance: many
d_gene: .
j_gene: TRBJ1-2
v_gene: TRBV12-3/TRBV12-4
CDR3aa: CASRQDPEARSGYTF
CDR3nt: TGTGCCAGCAGGCAAGACCCGGAAGCCAGGTCAGGCTACACCTTC

abundance: .
d_gene: TRBD1
j_gene: TRBJ2-4
v_gene: TRBV12-5
CDR3aa: CASGLVLGRGQGNIQYF
CDR3nt: TGTGCTAGTGGTTTGGTACTAGGCAGGGGGCAGGGGAACATTCAGTACTTC

abundance: many
d_gene: .
j_gene: TRBJ2-1
v_gene: TRBV12-3/TRBV12-4
CDR3aa: CASSLRRQYGWGEQFF
CDR3nt: TGTGCCAGCAGTTTACGCCGACAGTATGGGTGGGGCGAGCAGTTCTTC

abundance: many
d_gene: .
j_gene: TRBJ1-1
v_gene: TRBV12-3/TRBV12-4
CDR3aa: CASSKGYTEAFF
CDR3nt: TGTGCCAGCTCAAAAGGGTACACTGAAGCTTTCTTT

abundance: .
d_gene: .
j_gene: TRBJ2-3
v_gene: TRBV5-4
CDR3aa: CASSHTPRGGTDTQYF
CDR3nt: TGTGCCAGCAGCCATACACCCCGCGGGGGCACAGATACGCAGTATTTT

abundance: many
d_gene: TRBD1
j_gene: TRBJ1-2
v_gene: TRBV12-3/TRBV12-4
CDR3aa: CASSPLEDRVKSNYGYTF
CDR3nt: TGTGCCAGCAGCCCTCTCGAGGACAGGGTTAAATCTAACTATGGCTACACCTTC

abundance: .
d_gene: TRBD1
j_gene: TRBJ1-1
v_gene: TRBV29-1
CDR3aa: CSASPGQGNTEAFF
CDR3nt: TGCAGCGCTTCCCCGGGACAGGGGAACACTGAAGCTTTCTTT

abundance: many
d_gene: .
j_gene: TRBJ2-7
v_gene: TRBV29-1
CDR3aa: CSVEGGTAFCYEQYF
CDR3nt: TGCAGCGTTGAGGGGGGGACAGCCTTTTGCTACGAGCAGTACTTC

abundance: few
d_gene: .
j_gene: TRBJ2-3
v_gene: TRBV12-3/TRBV12-4
CDR3aa: CASTQVSTDTQYF
CDR3nt: TGTGCCAGCACACAGGTTAGCACAGATACGCAGTATTTT

abundance: many
d_gene: .
j_gene: TRBJ1-2
v_gene: TRBV3-1
CDR3aa: CASSQGSVNYGYTF
CDR3nt: TGTGCCAGCAGCCAAGGGAGCGTTAACTATGGCTACACCTTC

abundance: .
d_gene: TRBD1
j_gene: TRBJ1-5
v_gene: TRBV12-3/TRBV12-4
CDR3aa: CASIPMGQLNSNQPQHF
CDR3nt: TGTGCCAGCATCCCCATGGGACAGTTGAATAGCAATCAGCCCCAGCATTTT

abundance: .
d_gene: .
j_gene: TRBJ1-4
v_gene: TRBV5-1
CDR3aa: CASSLPLDSEKLFF
CDR3nt: TGCGCCAGCAGCTTACCCCTCGACAGTGAAAAACTGTTTTTT

abundance: .
d_gene: .
j_gene: TRBJ2-7
v_gene: TRBV5-8
CDR3aa: CASNPQGTVSYEQYF
CDR3nt: TGTGCCAGCAACCCCCAGGGGACGGTCTCCTACGAGCAGTACTTC

abundance: few
d_gene: TRBD1
j_gene: TRBJ2-7
v_gene: TRBV6-1
CDR3aa: CASSGRTGSSYEQYF
CDR3nt: TGTGCCAGCAGTGGAAGGACAGGGAGCTCCTACGAGCAGTACTTC

abundance: many
d_gene: .
j_gene: TRBJ2-5
v_gene: TRBV2
CDR3aa: CASSAGRLGETQYF
CDR3nt: TGTGCCAGCAGTGCGGGCCGGCTAGGGGAGACCCAGTACTTC

abundance: .
d_gene: TRBD2
j_gene: TRBJ2-7
v_gene: TRBV4-2
CDR3aa: CASGQDRTSGDYEQYF
CDR3nt: TGTGCCAGCGGCCAAGATAGGACTAGCGGGGACTACGAGCAGTACTTC

abundance: .
d_gene: .
j_gene: TRBJ1-1
v_gene: TRBV7-9
CDR3aa: CASSPLWRLNTEAFF
CDR3nt: TGTGCCAGCAGCCCCCTATGGCGGTTGAACACTGAAGCTTTCTTT

abundance: many
d_gene: .
j_gene: TRBJ2-2
v_gene: TRBV5-1
CDR3aa: CASRGGEDTGELFF
CDR3nt: TGCGCCAGCAGAGGAGGGGAGGACACCGGGGAGCTGTTTTTT

abundance: many
d_gene: TRBD1
j_gene: TRBJ2-7
v_gene: TRBV6-1
CDR3aa: CASSRDRGPTEQYF
CDR3nt: TGTGCCAGCAGTCGGGACAGAGGGCCTACCGAGCAGTACTTC